This record looks at one T cell receptor (beta chain) sequence and its context. This entry belongs to a study of blood T cell repertoires in COVID-19. Germline-derived CDR1 and CDR2 are SGHTA and FQGTGA. V lost 5 bases to trimming and J lost 4 bases; unmatched junction nucleotides: 12. This CDR3 is 17 amino acids long. TCRdb's copy holds only in-frame clones and misses some; the assay was immunoSEQ multiplex PCR. This table holds roughly 340,000 clones, 75% to 90% found once. The chain uses TRBV7-3 and TRBJ2-2, with 8 bases fitting TRBD2. The receptor comes from a man aged 18 to 30 who had recovered from COVID-19. The sample was PBMCs or T cells enriched from blood (not recorded which). CDR3: CASSPRPGGSLTGELFF. The CDR3 DNA sequence: TGTGCCAGCAGCCCCCGTCCGGGGGGGTCGCTCACCGGGGAGCTGTTTTTT.